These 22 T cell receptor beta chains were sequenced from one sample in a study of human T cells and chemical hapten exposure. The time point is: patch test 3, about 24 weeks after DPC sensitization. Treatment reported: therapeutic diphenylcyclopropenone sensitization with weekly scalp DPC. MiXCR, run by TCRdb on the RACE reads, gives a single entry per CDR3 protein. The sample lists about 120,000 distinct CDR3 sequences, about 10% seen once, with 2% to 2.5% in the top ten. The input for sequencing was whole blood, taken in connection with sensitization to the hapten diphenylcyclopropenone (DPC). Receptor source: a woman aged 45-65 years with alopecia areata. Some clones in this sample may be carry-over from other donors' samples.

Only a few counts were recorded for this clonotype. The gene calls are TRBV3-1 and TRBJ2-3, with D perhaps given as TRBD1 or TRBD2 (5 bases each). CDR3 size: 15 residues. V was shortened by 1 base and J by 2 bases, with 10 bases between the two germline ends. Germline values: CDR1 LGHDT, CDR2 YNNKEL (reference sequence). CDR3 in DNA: TGTGCCAGCAGCCAAGTGGGGCGGGCCACAGATACGCAGTATTTT. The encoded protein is CASSQVGRATDTQYF.

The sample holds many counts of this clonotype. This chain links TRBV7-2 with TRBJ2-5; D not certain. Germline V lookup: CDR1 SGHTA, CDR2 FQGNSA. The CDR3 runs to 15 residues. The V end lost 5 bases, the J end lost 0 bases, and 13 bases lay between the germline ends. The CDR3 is CASSPGRLDQETQYF. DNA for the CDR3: TGTGCCAGCAGCCCCGGCCGCCTTGACCAAGAGACCCAGTACTTC.

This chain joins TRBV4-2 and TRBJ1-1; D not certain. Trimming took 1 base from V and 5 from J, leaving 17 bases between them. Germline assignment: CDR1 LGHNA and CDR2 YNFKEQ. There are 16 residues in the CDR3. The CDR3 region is CASSQVGSQLGTEAFF. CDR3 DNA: TGTGCCAGCAGCCAAGTGGGGTCCCAACTAGGAACTGAAGCTTTCTTT.

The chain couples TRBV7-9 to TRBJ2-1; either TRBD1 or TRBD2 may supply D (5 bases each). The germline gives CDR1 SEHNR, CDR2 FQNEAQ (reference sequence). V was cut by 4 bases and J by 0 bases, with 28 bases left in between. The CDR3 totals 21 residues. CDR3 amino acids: CASSSFSGLRPRDASYNEQFF. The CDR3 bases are TGTGCCAGCAGCTCATTTAGTGGCCTCCGGCCCCGGGACGCCTCCTACAATGAGCAGTTCTTC.

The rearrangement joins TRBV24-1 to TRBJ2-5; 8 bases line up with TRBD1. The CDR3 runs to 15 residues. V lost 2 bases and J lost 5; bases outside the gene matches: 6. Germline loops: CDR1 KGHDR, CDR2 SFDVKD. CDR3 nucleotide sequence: TGTGCCACCAGTGATTCCAGGGGGCACGGGGAGACCCAGTACTTC. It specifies CATSDSRGHGETQYF.

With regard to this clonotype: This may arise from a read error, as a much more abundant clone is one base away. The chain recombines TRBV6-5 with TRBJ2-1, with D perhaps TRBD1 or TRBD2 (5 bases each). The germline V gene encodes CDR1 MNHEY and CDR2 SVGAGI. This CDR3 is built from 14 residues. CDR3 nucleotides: TGTGCCAGCACCTTGGCCCGGGGCTACAATGAGCAGTCCTTC. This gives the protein CASTLARGYNEQSF.

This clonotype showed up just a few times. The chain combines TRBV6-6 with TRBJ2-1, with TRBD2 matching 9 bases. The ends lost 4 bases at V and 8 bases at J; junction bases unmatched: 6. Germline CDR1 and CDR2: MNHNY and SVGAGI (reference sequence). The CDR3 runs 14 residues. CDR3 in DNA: TGTGCCAGCAGTTCCCGGGTAGCGGGAGATGAGCAGTTCTTC. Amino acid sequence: CASSSRVAGDEQFF.

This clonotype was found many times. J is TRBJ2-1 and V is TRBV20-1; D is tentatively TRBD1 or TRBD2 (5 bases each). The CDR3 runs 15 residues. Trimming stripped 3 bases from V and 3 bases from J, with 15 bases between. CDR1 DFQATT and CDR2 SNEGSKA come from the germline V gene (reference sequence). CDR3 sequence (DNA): TGCAGTGCTAGTCTCCGAGCAGGGAGCTACAATGAGCAGTTCTTC. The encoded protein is CSASLRAGSYNEQFF.

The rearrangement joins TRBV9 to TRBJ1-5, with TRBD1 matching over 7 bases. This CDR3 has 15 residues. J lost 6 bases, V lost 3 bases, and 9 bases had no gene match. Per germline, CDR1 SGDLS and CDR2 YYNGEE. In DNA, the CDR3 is TGTGCCAGCAGCGCGTCGACAGGGTTAGGTCAGCCCCAGCATTTT. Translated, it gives CASSASTGLGQPQHF.

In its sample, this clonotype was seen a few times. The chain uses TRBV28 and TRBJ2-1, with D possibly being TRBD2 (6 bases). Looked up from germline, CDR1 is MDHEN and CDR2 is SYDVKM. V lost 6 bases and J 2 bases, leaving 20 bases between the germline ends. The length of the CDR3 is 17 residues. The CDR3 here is CASSSVDAGFPYNEQFF. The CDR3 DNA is TGTGCCAGCAGCTCCGTGGACGCGGGGTTCCCCTACAATGAGCAGTTCTTC.

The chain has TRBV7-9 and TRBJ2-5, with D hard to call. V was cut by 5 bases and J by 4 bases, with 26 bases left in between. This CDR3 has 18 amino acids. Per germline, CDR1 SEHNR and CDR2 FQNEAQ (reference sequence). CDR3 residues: CASSPSRSLELGGETQYF. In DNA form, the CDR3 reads TGTGCCAGCAGCCCCAGCCGCAGCTTGGAGTTGGGCGGAGAGACCCAGTACTTC.

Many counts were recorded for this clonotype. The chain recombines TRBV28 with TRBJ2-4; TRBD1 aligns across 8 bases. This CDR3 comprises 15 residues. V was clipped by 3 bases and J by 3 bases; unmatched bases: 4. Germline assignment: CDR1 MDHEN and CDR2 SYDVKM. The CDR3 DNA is TGTGCCAGCAGTTTGGGCAGGGGGCTCAAAAACATTCAGTACTTC. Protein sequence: CASSLGRGLKNIQYF.

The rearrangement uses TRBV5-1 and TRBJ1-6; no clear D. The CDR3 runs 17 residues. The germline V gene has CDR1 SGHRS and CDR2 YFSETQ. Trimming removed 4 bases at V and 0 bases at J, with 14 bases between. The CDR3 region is CASSLGTAGSYNSPLHF. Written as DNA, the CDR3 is TGCGCCAGCAGCCTAGGTACGGCCGGCTCCTATAATTCACCCCTCCACTTT. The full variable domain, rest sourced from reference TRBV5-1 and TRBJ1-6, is KAGVTQTPRYLIKTRGQQVTLSCSPISGHRSVSWYQQTPGQGLQFLFEYFSETQRNKGNFPGRFSGRQFSNSRSEMNVSTLELGDSALYLCASSLGTAGSYNSPLHFGNGTRLTVT.

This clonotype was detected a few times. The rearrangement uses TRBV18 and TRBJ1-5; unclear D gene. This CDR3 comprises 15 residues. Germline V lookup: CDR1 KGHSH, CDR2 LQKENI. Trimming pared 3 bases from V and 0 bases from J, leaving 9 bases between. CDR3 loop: CASSPEQPSNQPQHF. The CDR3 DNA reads TGTGCCAGCTCACCGGAACAGCCTAGCAATCAGCCCCAGCATTTT.

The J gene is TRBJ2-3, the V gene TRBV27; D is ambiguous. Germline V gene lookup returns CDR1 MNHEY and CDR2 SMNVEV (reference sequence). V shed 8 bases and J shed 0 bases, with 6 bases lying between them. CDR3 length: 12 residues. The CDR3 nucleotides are TGTGCCAGCGCTTCTAGCACAGATACGCAGTATTTT. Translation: CASASSTDTQYF.

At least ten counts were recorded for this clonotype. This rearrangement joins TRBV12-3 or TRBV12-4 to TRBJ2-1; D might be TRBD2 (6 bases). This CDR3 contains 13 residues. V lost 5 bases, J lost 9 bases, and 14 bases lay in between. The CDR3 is CASSPGTVAEQFF. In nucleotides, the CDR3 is TGTGCCAGCAGTCCTGGGACTGTAGCTGAGCAGTTCTTC.

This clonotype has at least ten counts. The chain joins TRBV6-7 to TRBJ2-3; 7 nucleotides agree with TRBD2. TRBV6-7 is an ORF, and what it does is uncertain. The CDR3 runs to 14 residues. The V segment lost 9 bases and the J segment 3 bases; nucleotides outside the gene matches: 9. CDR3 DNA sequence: TGTGCCAGTCCCTGGGGGGGGTCGACAGATACGCAGTATTTT. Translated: CASPWGGSTDTQYF.

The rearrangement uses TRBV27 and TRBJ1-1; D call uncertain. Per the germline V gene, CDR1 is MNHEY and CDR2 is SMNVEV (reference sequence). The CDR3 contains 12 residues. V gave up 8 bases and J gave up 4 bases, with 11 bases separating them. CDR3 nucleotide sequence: TGTGCCAGCGCCCATGTGGGCACTGAAGCTTTCTTT. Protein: CASAHVGTEAFF.

The CDR3 DNA is TGTGCCAGCAGCTGGGGTCTAGGCGGCAATGAGCAGTTCTTC. It translates to CASSWGLGGNEQFF. The chain employs TRBV11-2 and TRBJ2-1; D gene uncertain. The length of the CDR3 is 14 residues. The germline V gene has CDR1 SGHAT and CDR2 FQNNGV. Between the trimmed V and J ends, which lost 4 bases and 6 bases, there was a span of 13 bases.

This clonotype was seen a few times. The CDR3 loop reads CASSLGALAGAFADTQYF. CDR3 bases: TGTGCCAGCAGCTTAGGAGCATTAGCGGGAGCTTTTGCAGATACGCAGTATTTT. The rearrangement links TRBV11-2 to TRBJ2-3, with 9 bases matching TRBD2. The CDR3 has 18 residues. Germline V CDR1 and CDR2: SGHAT, FQNNGV. V dropped 1 base and J dropped 4; count of bases not matched to a gene: 12. Drawing the rest from reference TRBV11-2 and TRBJ2-3, the complete variable domain is EAGVAQSPRYKIIEKRQSVAFWCNPISGHATLYWYQQILGQGPKLLIQFQNNGVVDDSQLPKDRFSAERLKGVDSTLKIQPAKLEDSAVYLCASSLGALAGAFADTQYFGPGTRLTVL.

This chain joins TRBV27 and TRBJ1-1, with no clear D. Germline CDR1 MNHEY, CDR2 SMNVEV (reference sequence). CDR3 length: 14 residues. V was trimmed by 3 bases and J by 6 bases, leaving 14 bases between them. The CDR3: CASSFAGSYSEAFF. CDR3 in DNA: TGTGCCAGCAGTTTCGCGGGGAGTTATTCTGAAGCTTTCTTT.

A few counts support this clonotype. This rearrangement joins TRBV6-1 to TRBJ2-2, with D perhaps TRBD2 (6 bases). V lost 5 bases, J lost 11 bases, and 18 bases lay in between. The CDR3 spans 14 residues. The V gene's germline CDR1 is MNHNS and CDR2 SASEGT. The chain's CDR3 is CASSSPWGVVELFF. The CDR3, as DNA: TGTGCCAGCAGTTCCCCTTGGGGGGTGGTAGAGCTGTTTTTT.